These 24 T cell receptor beta chains were sequenced from one sample in a study of T cells after yellow fever vaccination. Each CDR3 protein is one row after TCRdb ran MiXCR on the 5' RACE reads. In the table there are about 300,000 distinct CDR3 sequences, less than 9.5% of which are singletons. The starting material was CD4+ T cells sorted from PBMCs, obtained 5 days after the yellow fever booster vaccination. Receptors originate from a man younger than 35 who received the YFV17D yellow fever vaccine.

This clonotype has a handful of counts. V usage is TRBV7-2 and J usage is TRBJ2-4; D not resolved. This CDR3 comprises 14 residues. V was trimmed by 1 base and J by 6 bases, leaving 10 bases between them. Germline V lookup: CDR1 SGHTA, CDR2 FQGNSA. The CDR3 is CASSLVDAGNIQYF. CDR3 DNA: TGTGCCAGCAGCTTAGTTGACGCTGGAAACATTCAGTACTTC.

This clonotype was seen a few times. The V call is TRBV6-1, the J call TRBJ2-3; D may be TRBD2 (5 bases). Germline CDR1 is MNHNS and CDR2 is SASEGT. The CDR3 is made up of 14 amino acids. V lost 8 bases to trimming and J lost 1 base, with 13 bases between them. CDR3 loop: CASRRAAGTDTQYF. CDR3 DNA sequence: TGTGCCAGCCGGCGGGCGGCCGGCACAGATACGCAGTATTTT.

The J gene is TRBJ2-5, the V gene TRBV7-2; TRBD2 agrees at 8 bases. Trimming removed 5 bases from V and 8 bases from J; junction bases left unmatched: 7. The CDR3 is 13 residues long. CDR1 SGHTA and CDR2 FQGNSA come from the germline V gene. The DNA for the CDR3 is TGTGCCAGCAGCACCGGGACTAGAGGAACCCAGTACTTC. It codes for CASSTGTRGTQYF.

This clonotype has just a few counts. The gene calls are TRBV5-5 and TRBJ2-7, with 7 bases lining up with TRBD2. V shed 0 bases and J 2 bases; nucleotides not matched to a gene: 11. This CDR3 is built from 17 residues. Germline CDR1 and CDR2: SGHKS and YYEKEE (reference sequence). DNA for the CDR3: TGTGCCAGCAGCTTGGTCGGCCGCAGGGAGGGCCCCTACGAGCAGTACGTC. Its protein product is CASSLVGRREGPYEQYV.

The V and J genes are TRBV9 and TRBJ1-1; 11 bases map to TRBD1. Germline values: CDR1 SGDLS, CDR2 YYNGEE. The length of the CDR3 is 17 residues. V lost 3 bases, J lost 3 bases, and 10 bases stayed unmatched. For the CDR3, the DNA is TGTGCCAGCAGCGCGTTAAGACCGGGACAGGGGGACACTGAAGCTTTCTTT. Protein product: CASSALRPGQGDTEAFF.

This clonotype was seen more than once but under ten times. The rearrangement joins TRBV20-1 to TRBJ2-2; D ambiguous. The CDR3 runs to 15 residues. Trimming shortened V by 3 bases and J by 5 bases, and 16 bases separated the two germline ends. Germline CDR1 and CDR2: DFQATT and SNEGSKA (reference sequence). CDR3 in DNA: TGCAGTGCTAGGAAGGCGATGGATGAAACCGGGGAGCTGTTTTTT. It yields the protein CSARKAMDETGELFF.

This clonotype appeared a few times. The chain employs TRBV27 and TRBJ2-6, with D hard to call. V gave up 4 bases and J gave up 0 bases, with 7 bases separating them. The length of the CDR3 is 15 residues. Germline V lookup: CDR1 MNHEY, CDR2 SMNVEV (reference sequence). The CDR3: CASSSALSGANVLTF. The CDR3 DNA reads TGTGCCAGCAGTTCCGCGCTCTCTGGGGCCAACGTCCTGACTTTC.

This clonotype was observed many times. The rearrangement uses TRBV5-1 and TRBJ2-5; weak D call: TRBD2 (7 bases). Trimming shortened V by 5 bases and J by 1 base, and 12 bases separated the two germline ends. The CDR3 covers 14 residues. The germline V gene encodes CDR1 SGHRS and CDR2 YFSETQ. In DNA form, the CDR3 reads TGCGCCAGCAGATGGGGAGGGGGCCAAGAGACCCAGTACTTC. Amino acids: CASRWGGGQETQYF.

Here the CDR3 reads CASSLQGPGGDYNEQFF. CDR3 DNA: TGTGCCAGCAGCTTACAGGGGCCCGGGGGGGACTACAATGAGCAGTTCTTC. The J gene is TRBJ2-1, the V gene TRBV11-3; 8 bases match TRBD2. Germline lookup yields CDR1 SGHNT and CDR2 YENEEA. The V segment lost 2 bases and the J segment 3 bases; nucleotides outside the gene matches: 9. CDR3 length: 17 amino acids.

This clonotype was observed many times. The chain carries TRBV11-2 and TRBJ2-5; 7 nucleotides align to TRBD1. The CDR3 is 14 amino acids. Germline assignment: CDR1 SGHAT and CDR2 FQNNGV. V dropped 6 bases and J dropped 7; count of bases not matched to a gene: 11. Here the CDR3 reads CASSSPRGYATQYF. The CDR3 region has the DNA TGTGCCAGCAGTTCTCCCAGGGGGTACGCGACCCAGTACTTC.

The V and J genes are TRBV6-5 and TRBJ1-6, with a weak D call TRBD1 (6 bases). V was trimmed by 6 bases and J by 4 bases, leaving 10 bases between them. In germline, CDR1 is MNHEY, CDR2 SVGAGI. This CDR3 has 14 amino acids. CDR3 in DNA: TGTGCCAGCAGAGGACAGACATATAATTCACCCCTCCACTTT. This translates into CASRGQTYNSPLHF.

J is TRBJ1-4 and V is TRBV6-6, with TRBD1 identical over 7 bases. This CDR3 contains 15 residues. The ends lost 6 bases at V and 6 bases at J; junction bases unmatched: 10. The germline CDR1 and CDR2 sequences are MNHNY and SVGAGI (reference sequence). DNA of the CDR3: TGTGCCAGCAGGGAGCACCGACAGGGTGATGAAAAACTGTTTTTT. Translated: CASREHRQGDEKLFF.

In its sample, this clonotype was seen a few times. The chain is built from TRBV7-2 and TRBJ2-7; D is undetermined. Germline values: CDR1 SGHTA, CDR2 FQGNSA. V was shortened by 1 base and J by 5 bases, with 12 bases between the two germline ends. This CDR3 is built from 14 residues. The CDR3 bases are TGTGCCAGCAGCTTAGTTTGGCAGTCCCACGAGCAGTACTTC. It encodes CASSLVWQSHEQYF.

This clonotype was counted between two and nine times. V gene TRBV5-1 combines with J gene TRBJ2-5, with 9 bases that match TRBD2. With 0 bases clipped from V and 4 bases from J, the junction kept 4 bases outside the gene matches. This CDR3 spans 15 amino acids. The germline gives CDR1 SGHRS, CDR2 YFSETQ. Here the CDR3 reads CASSLGRGGRETQYF. As DNA, the CDR3 is TGCGCCAGCAGCTTGGGGCGGGGGGGCCGAGAGACCCAGTACTTC. The full variable domain, completed using reference TRBV5-1 and TRBJ2-5, is KAGVTQTPRYLIKTRGQQVTLSCSPISGHRSVSWYQQTPGQGLQFLFEYFSETQRNKGNFPGRFSGRQFSNSRSEMNVSTLELGDSALYLCASSLGRGGRETQYFGPGTRLLVL.

This clonotype was seen only a few times. This sequence joins TRBV7-9 and TRBJ1-2; 7 bases fit TRBD1. V lost 6 bases, J lost 5 bases, and 9 bases stayed unmatched. There are 14 residues in the CDR3. The germline CDR1 and CDR2 sequences are SEHNR and FQNEAQ (reference sequence). CDR3 residues: CASRPSGGRYGYTF. The CDR3 DNA follows: TGTGCCAGCAGACCCTCAGGGGGTCGGTATGGCTACACCTTC.

The genes are TRBV23-1 and TRBJ2-2; possibly TRBD1 for D (6 bases). TRBV23-1 is an ORF, and what it does is uncertain. The CDR3 spans 16 residues. Trimming left V 10 bases short and J 1 base short, with 19 bases between. The CDR3 DNA reads as TGCGCCACCCTCTCTGCCGGGACAAAGAACACCGGGGAGCTGTTTTTT. As protein: CATLSAGTKNTGELFF.

This clonotype was observed a few times. The V call is TRBV3-1, the J call TRBJ1-2; a possible D gene is TRBD1 (6 bases). Germline V lookup: CDR1 LGHDT, CDR2 YNNKEL (reference sequence). The CDR3 is 14 amino acids. Trimming took off 4 bases at V and 4 bases at J, with 13 bases between the two ends. CDR3 region: CASSLGTGSYGYTF. DNA for the CDR3: TGTGCCAGCAGCCTGGGCACAGGGTCCTATGGCTACACCTTC.

This clonotype turned up a few times. The V and J genes are TRBV18 and TRBJ1-1; the D is unclear. There are 15 residues in the CDR3. The V gene's germline CDR1 is KGHSH and CDR2 LQKENI. V was clipped by 1 base and J by 4 bases, with 13 bases between them. CDR3 sequence (DNA): TGTGCCAGCTCACCACGGGCACAACGGGGCACTGAAGCTTTCTTT. Amino acids: CASSPRAQRGTEAFF.

The V and J genes are TRBV21-1 and TRBJ1-1; the table calls TRBD1, which could not be checked here. TRBV21-1 is reported as a pseudogene. The CDR3 sequence is 13 residues long. The chain's CDR3 is CASGQVDKGEAFF. The CDR3 DNA reads as TGTGCCAGCGGTCAGGTCGACAAGGGGGAAGCTTTCTTT.

The chain couples TRBV7-2 to TRBJ2-5, with TRBD2 matching over 10 bases. Germline values: CDR1 SGHTA, CDR2 FQGNSA. Losses at the gene ends were 4 bases for V and 5 bases for J; bases not matched to a gene: 7. The CDR3 extends over 15 amino acids. The CDR3 protein is CASSYDLAGAETQYF. The DNA of the CDR3 is TGTGCCAGCAGCTACGATCTAGCGGGGGCGGAGACCCAGTACTTC.

This rearrangement joins TRBV28 to TRBJ1-5, with a possible D match to TRBD1 (5 bases). CDR3 size: 12 residues. V lost 7 bases and J 15 bases, leaving 19 bases between the germline ends. The V gene's germline CDR1 is MDHEN and CDR2 SYDVKM. CDR3 nucleotides: TGTGCCAGCACCCGAATGGGGGACGCATGGCATTTT. Protein sequence: CASTRMGDAWHF.

This clonotype showed up many times. Written as DNA, the CDR3 is TGCGCCAGCAGCCCCGGGGGGTACAATGAGCAGTTCTTC. Translation: CASSPGGYNEQFF. J is TRBJ2-1 and V is TRBV5-1; 7 positions agree with TRBD2. Germline trimming cut 4 bases from V and 4 bases from J; bases unmatched to any gene: 2. The CDR3 contains 13 residues. Germline V gives CDR1 SGHRS, CDR2 YFSETQ.

This chain joins TRBV19 and TRBJ2-3, with TRBD1 matching over 8 bases. The CDR3 is 14 residues long. Germline values: CDR1 LNHDA, CDR2 SQIVND (reference sequence). V lost 8 bases, J lost 4 bases, and 8 bases stayed unmatched. DNA for the CDR3: TGTGCCAGTGGGCCACAGGGGGTGTCAGATACGCAGTATTTT. Its protein product is CASGPQGVSDTQYF.

This clonotype came up a few times. The chain combines TRBV7-9 with TRBJ1-6, with unresolved D. V was clipped by 5 bases and J by 10 bases, with 12 bases between them. Germline CDR1 SEHNR, CDR2 FQNEAQ (reference sequence). The CDR3 runs 13 residues. This CDR3 is CASSKADGSPLHF. CDR3 DNA: TGTGCCAGCAGCAAGGCGGACGGATCACCCCTCCACTTT.